This entry lists 22 T cell receptor beta chains sequenced from one sample in a study of vaccination and CD4 T cells after COVID-19. An Oncomine TCR Beta short-read assay was used to sequence the DNA from cultured CD4+ T cells. TCRdb redid the calling of the PCR reads with MiXCR, one entry per CDR3 protein. The data show roughly 25,000 distinct CDR3 sequences, with about three fifths seen just once and 7.8% held by the top ten. Treatment of the sample: roughly ten-day PBMC culture with coronavirus spike peptide pools or control peptides (ViraFEST assay). These receptors lack a known antigen. Material for sequencing was CD4+ T cells from blood, cultured in vitro. The receptor source for this set is a human donor who had recovered from COVID-19.

This rearrangement joins TRBV7-2 to TRBJ2-1, with a weak D call TRBD2 (7 bases). V lost 5 bases and J lost 0, with 14 bases in between. Germline assignment: CDR1 SGHTA and CDR2 FQGNSA. The CDR3 is made up of 16 amino acids. The CDR3 DNA sequence: TGTGCCAGCAGCGGGGGGGGGCGGAGCTCCTACAATGAGCAGTTCTTC. Its translation is CASSGGGRSSYNEQFF.

V is TRBV28 and J is TRBJ1-2; D gene uncertain. V gave up 5 bases and J gave up 5 bases, with 3 bases separating them. Germline V gene sequence: CDR1 MDHEN, CDR2 SYDVKM. The CDR3 runs 10 residues. CDR3 DNA: TGTGCCAGCAGTCGTTATGGCTACACCTTC. The encoded protein is CASSRYGYTF.

J is TRBJ2-7 and V is TRBV11-2, with D hard to call. The CDR3 consists of 14 residues. The germline V gene encodes CDR1 SGHAT and CDR2 FQNNGV. V was trimmed by 4 bases and J by 4 bases, leaving 14 bases between them. CDR3 sequence: CASSSDTLGYEQYF. CDR3 nucleotide sequence: TGTGCCAGCAGCTCAGACACCCTGGGTTACGAGCAGTACTTC.

The chain combines TRBV30 with TRBJ2-3, with TRBD2 identical over 10 bases. Germline loops: CDR1 GTSNPN, CDR2 SVGIG (reference sequence). J lost 2 bases, V lost 3 bases, and 5 bases had no gene match. This CDR3 spans 15 amino acids. In DNA form, the CDR3 reads TGTGCCTGGAGGTTAGCGGGAGGATACACAGATACGCAGTATTTT. This codes for CAWRLAGGYTDTQYF.

The chain carries TRBV7-2 and TRBJ1-5; 10 nucleotides match TRBD1. V gave up 5 bases and J gave up 0 bases; unmatched junction bases: 10. CDR3 length: 18 amino acids. Germline-derived CDR1 and CDR2 are SGHTA and FQGNSA. CDR3 protein: CASSLGQGTGYSNQPQHF. The CDR3 DNA reads as TGTGCCAGCAGCCTGGGACAGGGGACGGGGTATAGCAATCAGCCCCAGCATTTT.

This CDR3 is CASSPPGQGTFF. Written as DNA, the CDR3 is TGTGCCAGCAGTCCTCCGGGACAGGGAACTTTCTTT. The rearrangement links TRBV27 to TRBJ1-1, with TRBD1 matching over 9 bases. The CDR3 loop spans 12 amino acids. Germline V gene data show CDR1 as MNHEY and CDR2 as SMNVEV (reference sequence). Trimming at V came to 5 bases and at J to 12 bases, leaving 7 bases not matched to a gene.

This rearrangement joins TRBV7-9 to TRBJ1-5, with 7 bases fitting TRBD1. The CDR3 has 16 residues. Looked up from germline, CDR1 is SEHNR and CDR2 is FQNEAQ (reference sequence). Trimming took 4 bases from V and 5 from J; bases not matched to a gene: 11. The CDR3 sequence is CASSYWTGRNDQPQHF. The DNA for the CDR3 is TGTGCCAGCAGCTATTGGACAGGTCGAAACGATCAGCCCCAGCATTTT. Using reference TRBV7-9 and TRBJ1-5 for the parts outside the CDR3, the full variable domain is DTGVSQNPRHKITKRGQNVTFRCDPISEHNRLYWYRQTLGQGPEFLTYFQNEAQLEKSRLLSDRFSAERPKGSFSTLEIQRTEQGDSAMYLCASSYWTGRNDQPQHFGDGTRLSIL.

The chain recombines TRBV19 with TRBJ2-3, with TRBD2 matching 12 bases. The length of the CDR3 is 19 residues. Germline CDR1 reads LNHDA; CDR2 reads SQIVND (reference sequence). With V trimmed by 3 bases and J by 5 bases, 15 bases remained unmatched. DNA for the CDR3: TGTGCCAGTAGTATCCCCCCCCGGACTAGCGGGGACCGCATAGATACGCAGTATTTT. The encoded protein is CASSIPPRTSGDRIDTQYF.

This clonotype appeared a few times. V is TRBV23-1 and J is TRBJ1-6, with D perhaps TRBD1 (6 bases). TRBV23-1 is an ORF; its function is uncertain. The CDR3 has 17 residues. Trimming cost V 6 bases and J 5 bases, with 20 bases left between them. Written as DNA, the CDR3 is TGCGCCAGCAGCCAAAAGAGTCAGGGGAGGGATAATTCACCCCTCCACTTT. Its protein product is CASSQKSQGRDNSPLHF.

The chain employs TRBV6-2 or TRBV6-3 and TRBJ2-7, with D uncertain. Germline-derived CDR1 and CDR2 are MNHEY and SVGEGT. Trimming took off 2 bases at V and 1 base at J, with 3 bases between the two ends. This CDR3 region has 12 residues. DNA for the CDR3: TGTGCCAGCAGTTACGCATCCTACGAGCAGTACTTC. Residues: CASSYASYEQYF.

This chain joins TRBV10-2 and TRBJ1-2, with 7 bases lining up with TRBD1. The J segment lost 3 bases and the V segment lost 3 bases, leaving 4 bases of the junction unmatched. CDR1 and CDR2 (germline): WSHSY, SAAADI. CDR3 length: 14 amino acids. DNA for the CDR3: TGCGCCAGCAGTGATCGGGACAGCCACTATGGCTACACCTTC. Translating it yields CASSDRDSHYGYTF.

This clonotype was recorded a few times. The chain links TRBV7-9 to TRBJ2-4; perhaps D is TRBD1 or TRBD2 (5 bases each). CDR1 is SEHNR, CDR2 FQNEAQ, per germline (reference sequence). The germline V and J ends were trimmed by 5 bases and 7 bases, with 15 bases remaining between them. The CDR3 is 14 amino acids. CDR3 coding DNA: TGTGCCAGCAGCCTCCGGGGCTCGGGTAACATTCAGTACTTC. This encodes CASSLRGSGNIQYF.

This clonotype was detected only a few times. J is TRBJ1-5 and V is TRBV28, with 9 bases fitting TRBD1. The CDR3 runs 16 residues. Germline V lookup: CDR1 MDHEN, CDR2 SYDVKM. Germline trimming cut 4 bases from V and 6 bases from J; bases unmatched to any gene: 10. The CDR3 sequence: CASSSEAGTGRQPQHF. The CDR3 coding sequence is TGTGCCAGCAGTTCGGAAGCCGGGACAGGGCGTCAGCCCCAGCATTTT.

The chain uses TRBV20-1 and TRBJ1-6; D not resolved. CDR1 is DFQATT, CDR2 SNEGSKA, per germline (reference sequence). V gave up 1 base and J gave up 9 bases, with 13 bases separating them. CDR3 length: 14 residues. CDR3 loop: CSARGWEGGSPLHF. DNA of the CDR3: TGCAGTGCTAGAGGTTGGGAGGGAGGTTCACCCCTCCACTTT.

The J gene is TRBJ1-3, the V gene TRBV28, with D perhaps TRBD1 (5 bases). The germline CDR1 and CDR2 sequences are MDHEN and SYDVKM. V lost 7 bases to trimming and J lost 4 bases, with 17 bases between them. This CDR3 is 15 amino acids long. The DNA for the CDR3 is TGTGCCAGCACCCGCAGGGATACAATAGGAAACACCATATATTTT. Translating it yields CASTRRDTIGNTIYF.

The genes are TRBV6-1 and TRBJ1-1; TRBD1 matches 7 bases. CDR3 length: 13 amino acids. The germline V gene encodes CDR1 MNHNS and CDR2 SASEGT. The J segment lost 7 bases and the V segment lost 6 bases, leaving 8 bases of the junction unmatched. CDR3 region: CASRLPGQSEAFF. The CDR3 region has the DNA TGTGCCAGCAGACTACCGGGACAGAGTGAAGCTTTCTTT.

This chain joins TRBV6-2 or TRBV6-3 and TRBJ1-3, with D perhaps TRBD1 (6 bases). This CDR3 spans 14 amino acids. Germline V CDR1 and CDR2: MNHEY, SVGEGT. V lost 6 bases, J lost 4 bases, and 13 bases lay in between. CDR3 DNA: TGTGCCAGCAGCCAACAGGGCAGAGGAAACACCATATATTTT. Its protein product is CASSQQGRGNTIYF.

The chain uses TRBV28 and TRBJ1-6; the D is unclear. CDR1 is MDHEN and CDR2 is SYDVKM in the germline V gene. The V gene lost 6 bases and the J gene lost 10 bases, with 19 bases spanning the gap. The CDR3 is 15 residues long. The CDR3 is CASRNDDAGGSPLHF. The CDR3 DNA follows: TGTGCCAGCAGAAATGACGACGCGGGCGGGTCACCCCTCCACTTT. The full variable domain, rest sourced from reference TRBV28 and TRBJ1-6, is DVKVTQSSRYLVKRTGEKVFLECVQDMDHENMFWYRQDPGLGLRLIYFSYDVKMKEKGDIPEGYSVSREKKERFSLILESASTNQTSMYLCASRNDDAGGSPLHFGNGTRLTVT.

The chain combines TRBV18 with TRBJ1-2; TRBD1 matches 7 bases. V was pared by 4 bases and J by 4 bases, with 3 bases of the junction left unmatched. In germline, CDR1 is KGHSH, CDR2 LQKENI. This CDR3 comprises 13 residues. CDR3 DNA sequence: TGTGCCAGCTCACAGGGGGCCGGCTATGGCTACACCTTC. Encoded protein: CASSQGAGYGYTF.

The chain combines TRBV7-2 with TRBJ2-5, with TRBD2 identical over 12 bases. J gave up 4 bases and V 3 bases, and 6 bases lay outside the gene matches. There are 16 residues in the CDR3. Germline values: CDR1 SGHTA, CDR2 FQGNSA. The CDR3, as DNA: TGTGCCAGCAGCTTGGCTAGCGGGAGGGTCCGAGAGACCCAGTACTTC. This sequence encodes CASSLASGRVRETQYF.

This clonotype has more than one count but fewer than ten. The chain combines TRBV19 with TRBJ1-5; D is ambiguous. The CDR3 runs to 15 residues. Trimming shortened V by 3 bases and J by 0 bases, and 9 bases separated the two germline ends. Per the germline V gene, CDR1 is LNHDA and CDR2 is SQIVND (reference sequence). As DNA, the CDR3 is TGTGCCAGTAGTATTAAAGGAAGTAGCAATCAGCCCCAGCATTTT. It is translated as CASSIKGSSNQPQHF.

J is TRBJ1-5 and V is TRBV7-9; no definite D call. Germline-derived CDR1 and CDR2 are SEHNR and FQNEAQ (reference sequence). V lost 6 bases to trimming and J lost 4 bases, with 10 bases between them. The CDR3 spans 13 residues. CDR3 in DNA: TGTGCCAGCAGTGCCGGTAGAAATCAGCCCCAGCATTTT. It is translated as CASSAGRNQPQHF. Full variable domain (outside the CDR3, taken from reference TRBV7-9 and TRBJ1-5): DTGVSQNPRHKITKRGQNVTFRCDPISEHNRLYWYRQTLGQGPEFLTYFQNEAQLEKSRLLSDRFSAERPKGSFSTLEIQRTEQGDSAMYLCASSAGRNQPQHFGDGTRLSIL.